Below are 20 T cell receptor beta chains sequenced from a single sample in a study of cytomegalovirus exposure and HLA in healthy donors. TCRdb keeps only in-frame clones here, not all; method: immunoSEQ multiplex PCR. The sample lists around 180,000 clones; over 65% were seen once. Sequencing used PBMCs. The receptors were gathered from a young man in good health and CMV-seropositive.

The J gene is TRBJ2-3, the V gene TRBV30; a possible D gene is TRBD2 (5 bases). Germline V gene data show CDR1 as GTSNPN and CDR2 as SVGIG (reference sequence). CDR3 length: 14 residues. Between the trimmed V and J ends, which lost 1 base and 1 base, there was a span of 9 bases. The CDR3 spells CAWSEGVGTDTQYF. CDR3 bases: TGTGCCTGGAGTGAGGGAGTGGGCACAGATACGCAGTATTTT.

The CDR3 loop is CASSLTGAAAYEQYF. In nucleotides, the CDR3 is TGTGCCAGCAGTTTAACCGGAGCCGCAGCCTACGAGCAGTACTTC. The gene calls are TRBV27 and TRBJ2-7; no definite D call. Germline loops: CDR1 MNHEY, CDR2 SMNVEV (reference sequence). The V end lost 2 bases, the J end lost 2 bases, and 13 bases lay between the germline ends. This CDR3 region has 15 residues.

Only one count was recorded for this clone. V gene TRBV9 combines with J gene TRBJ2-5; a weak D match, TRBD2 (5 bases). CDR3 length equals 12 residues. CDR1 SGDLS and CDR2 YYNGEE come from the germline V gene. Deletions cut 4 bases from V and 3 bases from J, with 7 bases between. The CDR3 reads CASSPGEETQYF. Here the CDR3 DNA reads TGTGCCAGCAGCCCCGGGGAAGAGACCCAGTACTTC.

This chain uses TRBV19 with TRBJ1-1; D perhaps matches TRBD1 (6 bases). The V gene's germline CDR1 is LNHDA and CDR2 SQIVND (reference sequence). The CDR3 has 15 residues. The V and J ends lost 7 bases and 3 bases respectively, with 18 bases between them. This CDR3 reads CASTPGANWDTEAFF. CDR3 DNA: TGTGCCAGTACCCCAGGGGCAAACTGGGACACTGAAGCTTTCTTT.

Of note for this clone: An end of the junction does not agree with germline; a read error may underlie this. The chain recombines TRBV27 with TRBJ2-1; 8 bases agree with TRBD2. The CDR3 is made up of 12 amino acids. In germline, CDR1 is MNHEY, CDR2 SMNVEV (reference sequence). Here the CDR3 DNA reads TGTGCCAGCAGTTCCTCCGGGACTAGTGCAGTCTTC. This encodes CASSSSGTSAVF.

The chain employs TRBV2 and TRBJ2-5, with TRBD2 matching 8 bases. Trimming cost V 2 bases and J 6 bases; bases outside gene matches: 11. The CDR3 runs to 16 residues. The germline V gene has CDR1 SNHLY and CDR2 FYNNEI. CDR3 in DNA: TGTGCCAGCAGTGAACGATACGGGGGGGAATTAAAGACCCAGTACTTC. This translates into CASSERYGGELKTQYF.

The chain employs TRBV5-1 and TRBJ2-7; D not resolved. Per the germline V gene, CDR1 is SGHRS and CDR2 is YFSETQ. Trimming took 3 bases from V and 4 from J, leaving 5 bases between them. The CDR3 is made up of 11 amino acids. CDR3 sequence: CASSSTYEQYF. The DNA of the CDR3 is TGCGCCAGCAGCTCAACATACGAGCAGTACTTC. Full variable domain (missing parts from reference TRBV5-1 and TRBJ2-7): KAGVTQTPRYLIKTRGQQVTLSCSPISGHRSVSWYQQTPGQGLQFLFEYFSETQRNKGNFPGRFSGRQFSNSRSEMNVSTLELGDSALYLCASSSTYEQYFGPGTRLTVT.

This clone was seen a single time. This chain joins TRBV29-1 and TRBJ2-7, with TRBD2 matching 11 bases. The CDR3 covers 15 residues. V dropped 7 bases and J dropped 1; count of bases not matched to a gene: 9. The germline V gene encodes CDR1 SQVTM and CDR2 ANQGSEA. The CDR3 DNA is TGCAGCGCCGCGCGGACTAGCGGGTTATCCTACGAGCAGTACTTC. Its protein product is CSAARTSGLSYEQYF.

The CDR3 protein is CASYGTSNYGYTF. As DNA, the CDR3 is TGTGCCAGCTACGGGACATCAAACTATGGCTACACCTTC. This chain connects TRBV19 to TRBJ1-2, with D possibly being TRBD1 (6 bases). Trimming left V 9 bases short and J 2 bases short, with 13 bases between. The CDR3 is made up of 13 amino acids. Germline values: CDR1 LNHDA, CDR2 SQIVND (reference sequence). Looking up the rest from reference TRBV19 and TRBJ1-2 gives the full variable domain: DGGITQSPKYLFRKEGQNVTLSCEQNLNHDAMYWYRQDPGQGLRLIYYSQIVNDFQKGDIAEGYSVSREKKESFPLTVTSAQKNPTAFYLCASYGTSNYGYTFGSGTRLTVV.

CDR3 bases: TGTGCCAGCAGCCCGGCGGCAGGGGAGAGGAATGGCTACACCTTC. Protein: CASSPAAGERNGYTF. V usage is TRBV5-5 and J usage is TRBJ1-2; D is possibly TRBD1 (6 bases). V was clipped by 4 bases and J by 6 bases, with 19 bases between them. CDR1 and CDR2 from the germline V gene are SGHKS and YYEKEE (reference sequence). The CDR3 is 15 residues long.

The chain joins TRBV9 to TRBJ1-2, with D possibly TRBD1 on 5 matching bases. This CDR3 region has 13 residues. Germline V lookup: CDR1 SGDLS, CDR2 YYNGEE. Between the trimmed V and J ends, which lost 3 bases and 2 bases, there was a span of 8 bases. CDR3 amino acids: CASSEAGNYGYTF. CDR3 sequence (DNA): TGTGCCAGCAGCGAGGCAGGGAACTATGGCTACACCTTC.

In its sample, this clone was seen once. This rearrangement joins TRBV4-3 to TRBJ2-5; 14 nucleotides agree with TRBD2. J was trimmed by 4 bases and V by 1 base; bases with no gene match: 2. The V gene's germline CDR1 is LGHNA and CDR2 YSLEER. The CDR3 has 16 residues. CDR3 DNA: TGCGCCAGCAGCCAAGGGGGACTAGCGGGAGCAGAGACCCAGTACTTC. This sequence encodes CASSQGGLAGAETQYF.

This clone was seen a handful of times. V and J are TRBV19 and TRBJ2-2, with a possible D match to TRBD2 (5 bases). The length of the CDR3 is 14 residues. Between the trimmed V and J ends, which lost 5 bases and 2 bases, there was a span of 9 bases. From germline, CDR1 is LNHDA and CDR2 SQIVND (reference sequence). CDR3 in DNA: TGTGCCAGTAGTGGGAGAGCCAACACCGGGGAGCTGTTTTTT. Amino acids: CASSGRANTGELFF.

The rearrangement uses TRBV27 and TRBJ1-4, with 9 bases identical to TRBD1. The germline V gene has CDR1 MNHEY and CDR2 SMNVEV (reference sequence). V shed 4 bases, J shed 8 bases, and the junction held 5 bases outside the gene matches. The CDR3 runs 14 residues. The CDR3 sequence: CASSWGQGREKLFF. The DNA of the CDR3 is TGTGCCAGCAGTTGGGGACAGGGAAGAGAAAAACTGTTTTTT.

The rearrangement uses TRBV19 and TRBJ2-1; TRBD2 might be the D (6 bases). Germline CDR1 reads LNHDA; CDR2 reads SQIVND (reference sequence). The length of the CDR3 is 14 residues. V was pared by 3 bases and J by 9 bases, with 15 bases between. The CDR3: CASSMGGGLAEQFF. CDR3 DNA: TGTGCCAGTAGTATGGGAGGAGGGTTGGCTGAGCAGTTCTTC.

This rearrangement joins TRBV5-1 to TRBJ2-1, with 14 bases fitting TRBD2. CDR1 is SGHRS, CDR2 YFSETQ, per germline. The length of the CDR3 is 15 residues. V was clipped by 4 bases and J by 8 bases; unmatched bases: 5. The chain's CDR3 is CASSVGLAGVDEQFF. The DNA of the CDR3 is TGCGCCAGCAGCGTGGGACTAGCGGGAGTAGATGAGCAGTTCTTC.

The CDR3 DNA reads as TGTGCCAGCAGTCTGACAGGGGTAGGTGCGCCCCAGCATTTT. As protein: CASSLTGVGAPQHF. This chain connects TRBV27 to TRBJ1-5; 8 bases align to TRBD1. After removal of 5 bases from V and 9 bases from J, the junction contained 9 bases not matched to a gene. The CDR3 loop spans 14 amino acids. The germline CDR1 and CDR2 sequences are MNHEY and SMNVEV (reference sequence).

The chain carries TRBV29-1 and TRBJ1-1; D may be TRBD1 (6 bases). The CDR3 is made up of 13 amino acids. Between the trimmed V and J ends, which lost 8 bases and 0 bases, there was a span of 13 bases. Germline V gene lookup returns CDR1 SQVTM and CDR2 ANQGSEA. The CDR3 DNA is TGCAGCCCGGGGGGCCCCATGAACACTGAAGCTTTCTTT. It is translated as CSPGGPMNTEAFF.

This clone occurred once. CDR3 nucleotides: TGCGCCAGCAGCCAAGTCGGAGGGAGCTCCTACAATGAGCAGTTCTTC. It translates to CASSQVGGSSYNEQFF. This chain connects TRBV4-3 to TRBJ2-1, with D perhaps TRBD2 (6 bases). Trimming removed 1 base at V and 0 bases at J, with 10 bases between. Germline CDR1 LGHNA, CDR2 YSLEER. This CDR3 is built from 16 residues.

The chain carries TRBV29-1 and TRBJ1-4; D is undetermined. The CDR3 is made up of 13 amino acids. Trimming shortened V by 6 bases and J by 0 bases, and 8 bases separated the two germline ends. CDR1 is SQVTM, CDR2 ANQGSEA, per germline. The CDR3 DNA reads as TGCAGCGTCTCAATAGCAACTAATGAAAAACTGTTTTTT. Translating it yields CSVSIATNEKLFF.